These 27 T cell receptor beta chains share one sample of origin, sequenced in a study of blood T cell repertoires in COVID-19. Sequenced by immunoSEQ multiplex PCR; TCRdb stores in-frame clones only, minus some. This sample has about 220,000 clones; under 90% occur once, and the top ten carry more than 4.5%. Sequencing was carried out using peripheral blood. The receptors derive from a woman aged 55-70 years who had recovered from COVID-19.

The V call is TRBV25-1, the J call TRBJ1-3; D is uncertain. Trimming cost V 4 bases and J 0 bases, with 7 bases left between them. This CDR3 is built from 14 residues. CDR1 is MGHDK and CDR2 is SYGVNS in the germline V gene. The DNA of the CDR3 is TGTGCCAGCAGTGGGCGGCTCTCTGGAAACACCATATATTTT. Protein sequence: CASSGRLSGNTIYF.

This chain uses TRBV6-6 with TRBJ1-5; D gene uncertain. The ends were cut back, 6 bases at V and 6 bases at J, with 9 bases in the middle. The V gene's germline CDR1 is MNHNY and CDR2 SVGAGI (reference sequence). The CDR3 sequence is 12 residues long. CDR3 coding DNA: TGTGCCAGCAGCGCCCGGGGTCAGCCCCAGCATTTT. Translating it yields CASSARGQPQHF.

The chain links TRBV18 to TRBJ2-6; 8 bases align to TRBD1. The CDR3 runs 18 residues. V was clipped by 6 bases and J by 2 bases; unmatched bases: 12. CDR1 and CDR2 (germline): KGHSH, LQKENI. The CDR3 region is CASSGLARTGTGANVLTF. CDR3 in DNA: TGTGCCAGCTCGGGGCTGGCAAGGACAGGGACTGGGGCCAACGTCCTGACTTTC.

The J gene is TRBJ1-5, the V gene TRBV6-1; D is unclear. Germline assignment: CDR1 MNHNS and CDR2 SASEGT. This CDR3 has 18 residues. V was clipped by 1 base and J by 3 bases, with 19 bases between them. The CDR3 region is CASSEVIGRAPNNQPQHF. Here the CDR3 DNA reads TGTGCCAGCAGTGAAGTTATTGGGAGGGCTCCAAACAATCAGCCCCAGCATTTT.

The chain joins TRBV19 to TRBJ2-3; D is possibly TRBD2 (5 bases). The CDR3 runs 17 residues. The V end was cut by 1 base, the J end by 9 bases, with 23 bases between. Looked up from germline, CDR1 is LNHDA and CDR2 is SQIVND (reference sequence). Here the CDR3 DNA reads TGTGCCAGTAGTATAGGGGCAATCTTTCGTCGGGATTTGACGCAGTATTTT. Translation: CASSIGAIFRRDLTQYF.

Written as DNA, the CDR3 is TGCGCCAGCAGGACCGGGACAGGGGAGGATGAGCAGTTCTTC. As protein: CASRTGTGEDEQFF. J is TRBJ2-1 and V is TRBV5-1; 10 bases line up with TRBD1. The CDR3 totals 14 residues. With 5 bases clipped from V and 8 bases from J, the junction kept 7 bases outside the gene matches. CDR1 is SGHRS and CDR2 is YFSETQ in the germline V gene.

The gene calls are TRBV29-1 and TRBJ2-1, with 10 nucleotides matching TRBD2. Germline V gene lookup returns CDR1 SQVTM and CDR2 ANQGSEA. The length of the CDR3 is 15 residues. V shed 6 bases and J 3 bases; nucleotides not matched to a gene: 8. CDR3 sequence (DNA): TGCAGCGTCATCTTAGCGGGGGGCGTCTACAATGAGCAGTTCTTC. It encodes CSVILAGGVYNEQFF.

CDR3 nucleotide sequence: TGCGCCAGCAGCCACCTTCTGGTAGCAAACTACAATGAGCAGTTCTTC. Encoded protein: CASSHLLVANYNEQFF. J is TRBJ2-1 and V is TRBV4-1; D gene uncertain. The germline V gene encodes CDR1 MGHRA and CDR2 YSYEKL. CDR3 size: 16 residues. Trimming cost V 3 bases and J 3 bases, with 15 bases left between them.

This CDR3 reads CASSQGRGGMLEAFF. CDR3 DNA: TGTGCCAGCAGCCAAGGACGCGGGGGGATGCTTGAAGCTTTCTTT. The chain has TRBV3-1 (or the pseudogene TRBV3-2) and TRBJ1-1; possibly TRBD1 for D (5 bases). Germline V CDR1 and CDR2: LGHDT, YNNKEL (reference sequence). The CDR3 runs to 15 residues. Trimming took 1 base from V and 7 from J, leaving 16 bases between them.

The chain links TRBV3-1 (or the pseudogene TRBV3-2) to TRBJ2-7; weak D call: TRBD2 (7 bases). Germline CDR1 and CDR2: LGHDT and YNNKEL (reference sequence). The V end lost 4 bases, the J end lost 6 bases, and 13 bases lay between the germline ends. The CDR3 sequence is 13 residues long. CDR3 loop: CASSLGGASEQYF. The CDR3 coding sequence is TGTGCCAGCAGCCTAGGGGGGGCCAGCGAGCAGTACTTC.

CDR3 amino acids: CASSPGGSYGYTF. In DNA, the CDR3 is TGTGCCAGCAGTCCAGGGGGGTCTTATGGCTACACCTTC. The chain is built from TRBV6-5 and TRBJ1-2; 7 nucleotides line up with TRBD1. From germline, CDR1 is MNHEY and CDR2 SVGAGI. The V and J ends lost 5 bases and 5 bases, in that order; junction bases with no gene match: 5. The CDR3 is 13 residues long.

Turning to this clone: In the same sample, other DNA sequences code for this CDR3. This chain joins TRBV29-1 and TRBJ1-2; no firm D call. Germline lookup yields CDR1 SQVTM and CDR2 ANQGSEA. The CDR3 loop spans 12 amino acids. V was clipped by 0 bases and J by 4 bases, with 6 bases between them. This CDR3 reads CSVEEGGYGYTF. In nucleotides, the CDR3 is TGCAGCGTTGAAGAAGGAGGCTATGGCTACACCTTC.

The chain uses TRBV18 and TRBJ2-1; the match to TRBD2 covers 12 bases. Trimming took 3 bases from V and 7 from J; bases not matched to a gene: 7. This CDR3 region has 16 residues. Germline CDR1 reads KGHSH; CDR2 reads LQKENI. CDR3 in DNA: TGTGCCAGCTCACCTCTAGCGGGGGGGGCCCGGAATGAGCAGTTCTTC. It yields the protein CASSPLAGGARNEQFF.

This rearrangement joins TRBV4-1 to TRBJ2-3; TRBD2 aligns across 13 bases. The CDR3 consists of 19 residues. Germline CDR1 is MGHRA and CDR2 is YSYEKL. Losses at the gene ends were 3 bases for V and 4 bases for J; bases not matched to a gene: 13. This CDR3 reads CASSHPGLAGPRGADTQYF. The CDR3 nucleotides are TGCGCCAGCAGCCACCCGGGACTAGCGGGGCCGAGGGGGGCAGATACGCAGTATTTT.

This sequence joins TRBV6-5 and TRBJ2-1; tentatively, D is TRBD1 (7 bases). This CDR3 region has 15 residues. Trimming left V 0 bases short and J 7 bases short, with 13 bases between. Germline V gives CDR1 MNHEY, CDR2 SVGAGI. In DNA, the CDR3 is TGTGCCAGCAGTTACTCAAATCAGGGGGGTAATGAGCAGTTCTTC. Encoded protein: CASSYSNQGGNEQFF.

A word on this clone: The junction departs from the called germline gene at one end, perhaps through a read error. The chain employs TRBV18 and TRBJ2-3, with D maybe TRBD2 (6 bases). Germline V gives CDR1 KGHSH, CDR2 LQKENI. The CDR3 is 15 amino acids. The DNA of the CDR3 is TGTGCCAGCTCAGAAGGGACTTCCCCCGCGGATACACAGTATTTT. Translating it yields CASSEGTSPADTQYF.

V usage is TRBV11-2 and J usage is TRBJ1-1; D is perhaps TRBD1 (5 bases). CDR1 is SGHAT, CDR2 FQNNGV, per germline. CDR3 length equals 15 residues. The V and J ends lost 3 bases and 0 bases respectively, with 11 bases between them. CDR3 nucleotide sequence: TGTGCCAGCAGCTTGAACGGGGGGTTGAACACTGAAGCTTTCTTT. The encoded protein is CASSLNGGLNTEAFF.

The DNA for the CDR3 is TGTGCCAGCAGGTTTGGGCCCTACAATGAGCAGTTCTTC. Protein: CASRFGPYNEQFF. The V and J genes are TRBV12-3 or TRBV12-4 and TRBJ2-1, with no clear D. V lost 6 bases and J lost 2, with 8 bases in between. This CDR3 contains 13 residues.

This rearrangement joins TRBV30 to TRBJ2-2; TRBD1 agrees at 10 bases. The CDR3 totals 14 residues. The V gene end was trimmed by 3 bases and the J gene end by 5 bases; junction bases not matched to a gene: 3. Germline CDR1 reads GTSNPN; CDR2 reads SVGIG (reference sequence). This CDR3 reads CAWSRDRGTGELFF. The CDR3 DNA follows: TGTGCCTGGAGCCGGGACAGGGGAACCGGGGAGCTGTTTTTT.

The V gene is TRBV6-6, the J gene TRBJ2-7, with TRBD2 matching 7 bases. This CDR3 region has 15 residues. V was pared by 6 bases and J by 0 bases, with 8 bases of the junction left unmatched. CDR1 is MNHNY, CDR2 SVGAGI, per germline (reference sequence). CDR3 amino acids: CASSLSGAPSYEQYF. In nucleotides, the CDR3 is TGTGCCAGCAGCCTCAGCGGGGCCCCCTCCTACGAGCAGTACTTC.

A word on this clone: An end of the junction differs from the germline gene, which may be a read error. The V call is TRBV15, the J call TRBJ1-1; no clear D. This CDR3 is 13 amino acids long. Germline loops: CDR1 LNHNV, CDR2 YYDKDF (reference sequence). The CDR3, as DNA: TGTGCCACCAACAGACGGATGGGAGGTGAAGCTTTCTTT. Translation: CATNRRMGGEAFF.

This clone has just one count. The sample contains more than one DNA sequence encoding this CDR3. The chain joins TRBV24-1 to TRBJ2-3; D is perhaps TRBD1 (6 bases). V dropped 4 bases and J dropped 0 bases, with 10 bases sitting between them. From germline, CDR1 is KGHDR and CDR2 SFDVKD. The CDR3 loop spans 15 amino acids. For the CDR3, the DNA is TGTGCCACCAGTGACCCGGGACAAAGCACAGATACGCAGTATTTT. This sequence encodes CATSDPGQSTDTQYF.

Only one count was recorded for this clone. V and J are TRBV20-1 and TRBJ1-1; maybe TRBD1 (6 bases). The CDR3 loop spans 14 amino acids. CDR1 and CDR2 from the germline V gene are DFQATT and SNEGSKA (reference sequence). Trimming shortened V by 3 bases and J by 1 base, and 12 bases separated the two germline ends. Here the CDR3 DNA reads TGCAGTGCTAGTAGCGGGGGCAGGAACACTGAAGCTTTCTTT. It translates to CSASSGGRNTEAFF.

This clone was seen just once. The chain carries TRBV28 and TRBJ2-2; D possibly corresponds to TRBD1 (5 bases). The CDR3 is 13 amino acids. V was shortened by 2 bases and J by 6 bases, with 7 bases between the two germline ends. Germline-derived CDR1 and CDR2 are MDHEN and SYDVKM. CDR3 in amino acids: CASSLKGSGELFF. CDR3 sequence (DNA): TGTGCCAGCAGTTTAAAGGGGTCCGGGGAGCTGTTTTTT.

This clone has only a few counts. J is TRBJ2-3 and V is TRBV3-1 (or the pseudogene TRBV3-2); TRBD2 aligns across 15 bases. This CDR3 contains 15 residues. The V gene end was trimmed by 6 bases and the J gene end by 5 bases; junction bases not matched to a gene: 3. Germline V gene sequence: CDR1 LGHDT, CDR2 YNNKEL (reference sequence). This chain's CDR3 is CASRGLAGGVDTQYF. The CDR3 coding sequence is TGTGCCAGCAGGGGACTAGCGGGGGGCGTAGATACGCAGTATTTT.

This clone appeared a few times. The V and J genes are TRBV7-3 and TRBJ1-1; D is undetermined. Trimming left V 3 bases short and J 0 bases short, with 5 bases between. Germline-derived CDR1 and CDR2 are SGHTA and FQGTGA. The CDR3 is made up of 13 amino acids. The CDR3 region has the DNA TGTGCCAGCAGCTTGTCTTTGAACACTGAAGCTTTCTTT. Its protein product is CASSLSLNTEAFF. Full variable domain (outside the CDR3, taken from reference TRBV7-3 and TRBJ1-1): GAGVSQTPSNKVTEKGKYVELRCDPISGHTALYWYRQSLGQGPEFLIYFQGTGAADDSGLPNDRFFAVRPEGSVSTLKIQRTERGDSAVYLCASSLSLNTEAFFGQGTRLTVV.

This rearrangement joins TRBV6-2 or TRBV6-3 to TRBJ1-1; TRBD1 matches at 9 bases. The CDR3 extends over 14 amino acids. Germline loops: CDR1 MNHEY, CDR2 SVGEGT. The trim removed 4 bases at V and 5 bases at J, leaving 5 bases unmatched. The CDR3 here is CASSSTGGRTEAFF. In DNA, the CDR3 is TGTGCCAGCAGTTCGACAGGGGGGCGGACTGAAGCTTTCTTT.